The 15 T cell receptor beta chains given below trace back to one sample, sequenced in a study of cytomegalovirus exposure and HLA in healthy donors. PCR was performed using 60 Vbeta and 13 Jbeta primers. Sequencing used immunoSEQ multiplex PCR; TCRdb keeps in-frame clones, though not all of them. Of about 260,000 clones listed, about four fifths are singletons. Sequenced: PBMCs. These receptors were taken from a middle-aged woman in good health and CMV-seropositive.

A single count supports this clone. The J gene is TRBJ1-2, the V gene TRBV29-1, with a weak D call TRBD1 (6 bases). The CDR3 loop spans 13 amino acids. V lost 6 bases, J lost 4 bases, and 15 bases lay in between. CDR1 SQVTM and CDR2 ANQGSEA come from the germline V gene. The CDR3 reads CSVLTGSSYGYTF. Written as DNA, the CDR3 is TGCAGCGTCCTGACAGGCTCTTCCTATGGCTACACCTTC.

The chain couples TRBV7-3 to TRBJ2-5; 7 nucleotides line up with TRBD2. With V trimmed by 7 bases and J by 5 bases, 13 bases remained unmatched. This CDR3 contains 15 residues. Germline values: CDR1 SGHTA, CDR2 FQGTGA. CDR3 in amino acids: CASTKTGGTGETQYF. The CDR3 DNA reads TGTGCCAGCACCAAAACCGGGGGGACGGGGGAGACCCAGTACTTC.

The CDR3: CASSVEQANTEAFF. CDR3 DNA: TGTGCCAGCAGTGTTGAACAGGCCAACACTGAAGCTTTCTTT. The chain has TRBV2 and TRBJ1-1, with a weak D call TRBD1 (5 bases). The CDR3 extends over 14 amino acids. The germline gives CDR1 SNHLY, CDR2 FYNNEI. Trimming removed 4 bases from V and 2 bases from J, with 11 bases in between.

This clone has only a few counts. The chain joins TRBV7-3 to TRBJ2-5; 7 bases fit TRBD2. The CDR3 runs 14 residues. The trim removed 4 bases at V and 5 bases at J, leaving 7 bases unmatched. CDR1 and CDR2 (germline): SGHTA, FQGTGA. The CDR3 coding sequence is TGTGCCAGCAGCTCCAGCGGGGCGGGGGAGACCCAGTACTTC. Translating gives CASSSSGAGETQYF.

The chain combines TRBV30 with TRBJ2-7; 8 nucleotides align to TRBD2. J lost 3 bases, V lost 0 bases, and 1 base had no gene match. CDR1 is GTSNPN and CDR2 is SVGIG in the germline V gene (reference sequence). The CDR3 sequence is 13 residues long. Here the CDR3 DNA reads TGTGCCTGGAGTGTAACTAGCGGCTACGAGCAGTACTTC. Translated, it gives CAWSVTSGYEQYF.

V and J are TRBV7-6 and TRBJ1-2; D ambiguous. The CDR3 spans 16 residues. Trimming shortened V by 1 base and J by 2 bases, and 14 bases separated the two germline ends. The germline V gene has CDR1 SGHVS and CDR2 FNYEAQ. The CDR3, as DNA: TGTGCCAGCAGCTTAGATGGGCCGCTCCGAAACTATGGCTACACCTTC. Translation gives CASSLDGPLRNYGYTF.

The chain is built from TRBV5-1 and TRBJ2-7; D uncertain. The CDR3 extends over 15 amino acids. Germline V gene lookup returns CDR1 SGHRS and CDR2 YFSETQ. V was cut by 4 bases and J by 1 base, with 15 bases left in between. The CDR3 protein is CASSPTTQNSYEQYF. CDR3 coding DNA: TGCGCCAGCAGCCCCACAACCCAGAATTCCTACGAGCAGTACTTC.

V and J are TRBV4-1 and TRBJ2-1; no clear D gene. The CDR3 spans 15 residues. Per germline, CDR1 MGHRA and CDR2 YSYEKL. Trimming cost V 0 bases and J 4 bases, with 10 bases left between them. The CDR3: CASSQEAPPYNEQFF. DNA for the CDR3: TGCGCCAGCAGCCAAGAGGCACCACCGTACAATGAGCAGTTCTTC.

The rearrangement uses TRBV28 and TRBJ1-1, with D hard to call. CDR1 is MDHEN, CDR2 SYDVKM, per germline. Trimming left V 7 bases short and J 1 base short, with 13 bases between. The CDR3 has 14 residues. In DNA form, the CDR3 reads TGTGCCAGCACCCAGCCTCGGGGGAACACTGAAGCTTTCTTT. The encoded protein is CASTQPRGNTEAFF.

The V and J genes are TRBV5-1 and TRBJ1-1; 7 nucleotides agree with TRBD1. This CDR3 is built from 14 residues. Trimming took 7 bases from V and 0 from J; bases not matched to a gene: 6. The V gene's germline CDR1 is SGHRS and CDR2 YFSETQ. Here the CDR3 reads CASREQGLNTEAFF. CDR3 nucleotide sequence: TGCGCCAGCCGGGAACAGGGGCTGAACACTGAAGCTTTCTTT.

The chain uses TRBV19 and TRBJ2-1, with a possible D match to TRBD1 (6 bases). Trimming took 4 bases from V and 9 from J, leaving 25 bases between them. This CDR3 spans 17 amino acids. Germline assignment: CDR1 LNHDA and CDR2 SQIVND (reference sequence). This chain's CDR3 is CASSRGQPSPSTSEQFF. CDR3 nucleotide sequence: TGTGCCAGTAGTAGAGGACAGCCAAGCCCCTCTACGAGTGAGCAGTTCTTC.

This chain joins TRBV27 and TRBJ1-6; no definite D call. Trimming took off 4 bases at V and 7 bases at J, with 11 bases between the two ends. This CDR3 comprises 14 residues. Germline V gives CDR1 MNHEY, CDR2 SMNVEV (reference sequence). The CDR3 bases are TGTGCCAGCAGTTGGTCAGGTGGGAATTCACCCCTCCACTTT. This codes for CASSWSGGNSPLHF.

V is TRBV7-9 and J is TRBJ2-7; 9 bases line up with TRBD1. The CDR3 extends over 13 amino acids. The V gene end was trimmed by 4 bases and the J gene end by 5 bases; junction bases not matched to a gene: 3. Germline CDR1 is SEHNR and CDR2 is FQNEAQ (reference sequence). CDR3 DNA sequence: TGTGCCAGCAGCTCCGGGACAGGGAACGAGCAGTACTTC. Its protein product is CASSSGTGNEQYF.

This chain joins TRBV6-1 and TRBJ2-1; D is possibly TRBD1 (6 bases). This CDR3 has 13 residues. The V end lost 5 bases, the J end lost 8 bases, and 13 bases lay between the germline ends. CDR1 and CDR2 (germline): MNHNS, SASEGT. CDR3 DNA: TGTGCCAGCAGTAAACCAGGGGTTTATGAGCAGTTCTTC. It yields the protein CASSKPGVYEQFF.

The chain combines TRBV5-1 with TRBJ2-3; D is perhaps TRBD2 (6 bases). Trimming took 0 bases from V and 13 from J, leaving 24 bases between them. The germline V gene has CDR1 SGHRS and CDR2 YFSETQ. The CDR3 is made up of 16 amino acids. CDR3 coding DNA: TGCGCCAGCAGCTTGGAGGCTAGCGCACGGCTGGGTGGAGAGTATTTT. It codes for CASSLEASARLGGEYF.